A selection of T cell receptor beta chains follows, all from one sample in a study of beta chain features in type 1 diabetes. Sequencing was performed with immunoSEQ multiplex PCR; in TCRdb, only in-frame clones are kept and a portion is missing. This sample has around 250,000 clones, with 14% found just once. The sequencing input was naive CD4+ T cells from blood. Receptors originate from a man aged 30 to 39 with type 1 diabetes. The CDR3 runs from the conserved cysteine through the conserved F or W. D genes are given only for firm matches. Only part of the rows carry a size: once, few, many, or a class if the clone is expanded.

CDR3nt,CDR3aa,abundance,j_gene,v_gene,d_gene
TGTGCCAGCAGCGGAGCGGGGACTAGCGGAACAGATACGCAGTATTTT,CASSGAGTSGTDTQYF,-,TRBJ2-3,TRBV9,TRBD2
TGCGCCAGCAGCTTGGAAACAGGGGTATACAATGAGCAGTTCTTC,CASSLETGVYNEQFF,-,TRBJ2-1,TRBV5-1,TRBD1
TGTGCCAGCAGATCCCAGGGGTATAGCAATCAGCCCCAGCATTTT,CASRSQGYSNQPQHF,-,TRBJ1-5,TRBV6-6,-
TGTGCCAGCAGCTTAGTAGGACTACAGCCCCAGCATTTT,CASSLVGLQPQHF,few,TRBJ1-5,TRBV7-2,-
TGTGCCAGCTCACCAACGTCCCAGGGCGAGACCCAGTACTTC,CASSPTSQGETQYF,-,TRBJ2-5,TRBV18,-
TGTGCCAGCAGGGGCGACAGTGCTAATGAAAAACTGTTTTTT,CASRGDSANEKLFF,-,TRBJ1-4,TRBV25-1,-
TGTGCCAGCAGGAAAGGGACAGGATCCTACGAGCAGTACTTC,CASRKGTGSYEQYF,few,TRBJ2-7,TRBV7-3,TRBD1
TGTGCCAGTAGTCGACAGGGACTGTACACCGGGGAGCTGTTTTTT,CASSRQGLYTGELFF,-,TRBJ2-2,TRBV19,-
TGTGCCAGCAGCGAACGCCCTAGCTACGAGCAGTACTTC,CASSERPSYEQYF,-,TRBJ2-7,TRBV9,-
TGTGCCAGCTCACCCCTTCCGGGAGTAGGGGACGAGCAGTACTTC,CASSPLPGVGDEQYF,few,TRBJ2-7,TRBV18,-
TGTGCCAGCAGCACGGGGACAGGGGGCGTGAGAGATACGCAGTATTTT,CASSTGTGGVRDTQYF,-,TRBJ2-3,TRBV11-3,TRBD1
TGTGCCAGCAGCCAGACTGGGGGGGATACGCAGTATTTT,CASSQTGGDTQYF,-,TRBJ2-3,TRBV5-4,-
TGTGCCAGCAGCTTAAGCGGGGACGAGCAGTACTTC,CASSLSGDEQYF,-,TRBJ2-7,TRBV13,TRBD2
TGCAGCGTTTCGACAGGGAGAAATGAGCAGTTCTTC,CSVSTGRNEQFF,-,TRBJ2-1,TRBV29-1,TRBD1
TGTGCCAGTAGTGCGCCGGGACAGCGGGACACTGAAGCTTTCTTT,CASSAPGQRDTEAFF,few,TRBJ1-1,TRBV19,TRBD1
TGTGCCAGCAGCCACGCCTCCCCGGTGGGGCTAGCGGGATCGGGTGAGACCCAGTACTTC,CASSHASPVGLAGSGETQYF,-,TRBJ2-5,TRBV4-2,TRBD2
TGTGCCAGCAGCTTAACCCCAGTACCCACTGAAGCTTTCTTT,CASSLTPVPTEAFF,few,TRBJ1-1,TRBV7-3,-
TGTGCCAGCAGCCAAGATGGGACAGGGCCCAATCAGCCCCAGCATTTT,CASSQDGTGPNQPQHF,few,TRBJ1-5,TRBV4-2,TRBD1
TGCGCCAGCAGCTTGGGGTTGACAGGATACACTGAAGCTTTCTTT,CASSLGLTGYTEAFF,-,TRBJ1-1,TRBV5-1,-
TGTGCCACCAGCAGAACCGGCGGCGGTAGCTATGGCTACACCTTC,CATSRTGGGSYGYTF,few,TRBJ1-2,TRBV15,-